Listed below are T cell receptor beta chains from one sample, sequenced in a study of CD8 T cells in Susac syndrome. In TCRdb, the immunoSEQ multiplex PCR reads were re-called with MiXCR into one record per CDR3 protein. The sample has under 150,000 distinct CDR3 sequences, approximately 94% seen once. The sample consisted of CD4+ T cells from PBMCs. The receptor source for this set is a human donor with multiple sclerosis. CDR3s include the opening cysteine and the closing phenylalanine or tryptophan. Fields, in order: J gene, D gene, CDR3 length, clone size, V gene, CDR3 DNA, CDR3 protein. A D gene is named only where the DNA matches it firmly. A clone size is listed for some rows: how often the clone was seen (once, few, many), or a class if it is expanded.

TRBJ2-5 . 13 . TRBV2 TGTGCCAGCAGTGAACGGGGGACGGAGACCCAGTACTTC CASSERGTETQYF
TRBJ1-2 . 13 . TRBV2 TGTGCCAGGGCGGACACTCCGAACTATGGCTACACCTTC CARADTPNYGYTF
TRBJ2-7 . 14 . TRBV19 TGTGCCAGTAGTACGTGGGACATTGTCTACGAGCAGTACTTC CASSTWDIVYEQYF
TRBJ2-1 TRBD2 15 few TRBV6-1 TGTGCCAGCAGTCTCCTAGCGGGCACCTACAATGAGCAGTTCTTC CASSLLAGTYNEQFF
TRBJ2-4 . 15 . TRBV5-6 TGTGCCAGCAGCCTCGGCGGGACATCCCAAAACATTCAGTACTTC CASSLGGTSQNIQYF
TRBJ2-7 . 17 . TRBV6-5 TGTGCCAGCAGTTACTCGAGTATCCCAGGGGCTTCCTACGAGCAGTACTTC CASSYSSIPGASYEQYF
TRBJ1-2 . 13 . TRBV27 TGTGCCAGCAGCGCCCTGGGGAGTTATGGCTACACCTTC CASSALGSYGYTF
TRBJ1-4 . 16 . TRBV3-1 TGTGCCAGCAGCCAAGGAGGCCGGCCGGAGGGTGAAAAACTGTTTTTT CASSQGGRPEGEKLFF
TRBJ2-3 . 13 . TRBV3-1 TGTGCCAGCAGCCATGTGACCTCGAATACGCAGTATTTT CASSHVTSNTQYF
TRBJ2-3 . 14 . TRBV3-1 TGTGCCAGCAGCCAAGATCATGGGACAGATACGCAGTATTTT CASSQDHGTDTQYF
TRBJ2-7 . 15 . TRBV3-1 TGTGCCAGCAGCCTCCGCCAGACTGGTAACTACGAGCAGTACTTC CASSLRQTGNYEQYF
TRBJ1-1 . 13 once TRBV13 TGTGCCAGCAGCTACGGAAAGGTCACTGAAGCTTTCTTT CASSYGKVTEAFF
TRBJ2-7 . 16 . TRBV30 TGTGCCTGGAGTGGGGCGACACGCAAACTCTCCTACGAGCAGTACTTC CAWSGATRKLSYEQYF
TRBJ2-1 TRBD2 17 . TRBV5-6 TGTGCCAGCAGCTTGGGAGGGGGGACTAGCGGGTTTAATGAGCAGTTCTTC CASSLGGGTSGFNEQFF
TRBJ1-1 . 12 . TRBV6-1 TGTGCCAGCAGTATCGGGTACACTGAAGCTTTCTTT CASSIGYTEAFF
TRBJ1-5 . 13 . TRBV30 TGTGCCTGGAGTCGGGGAAATTATCAGCCCCAGCATTTT CAWSRGNYQPQHF
TRBJ2-7 . 14 . TRBV12-3/TRBV12-4 TGTGCCAGCAGTTTAGGGGTAAGGGGCGAAGAGCAGTACTTC CASSLGVRGEEQYF
TRBJ2-7 . 13 . TRBV25-1 TGTGCCAGCAGTGAATACCGTTCCTACGAGCAGTACTTC CASSEYRSYEQYF
TRBJ2-5 . 11 few TRBV24-1 TGTGCCACCAGTGAGGGAGAGACCCAGTACTTC CATSEGETQYF
TRBJ2-7 TRBD2 14 . TRBV29-1 TGCAGCGTTGTTCTAGCGGAAGGGACCTACGAGCAGTACTTC CSVVLAEGTYEQYF
TRBJ2-1 TRBD1 18 . TRBV23-1 TGCGCCAGCAGTCGGTACCCCATGAGGGGACAGACACGGGATGAGCAGTTCTTC CASSRYPMRGQTRDEQFF
TRBJ2-2 TRBD1 13 once TRBV24-1 TGTGCCACCGAAGGGGGCCAAACCGGGGAGCTGTTTTTT CATEGGQTGELFF
TRBJ2-7 TRBD1 12 . TRBV20-1 TGCAGTGCACATGACAGGGCCTACGAGCAGTACTTC CSAHDRAYEQYF
TRBJ2-5 . 11 . TRBV2 TGTGCCAGCATGTTTCGAGAGACCCAGTACTTC CASMFRETQYF
TRBJ1-3 TRBD1 13 . TRBV20-1 TGCAGTGCCTTCACAGGGGGAGGAAACACCATATATTTT CSAFTGGGNTIYF
TRBJ1-1 TRBD1 15 once TRBV5-1 TGCGCCAGCAGCCCGCCCCAGGGGGCGAACACTGAAGCTTTCTTT CASSPPQGANTEAFF
TRBJ1-1 TRBD1 13 . TRBV29-1 TGCAGCGCTTCCGGGACAGGGAGCACTGAAGCTTTCTTT CSASGTGSTEAFF
TRBJ2-3 . 13 . TRBV27 TGTGCCAGCGCCTCAGGGGACCGAGATACGCAGTATTTT CASASGDRDTQYF
TRBJ1-4 . 15 once TRBV5-1 TGCGCCAGCAGCTTGGTGGGACACCTCCAGGAAAAACTGTTTTTT CASSLVGHLQEKLFF
TRBJ2-1 . 15 . TRBV7-9 TGTGCCAGCAGCTTAGGCGGGGACCGAAGGAATGAGCAGTTCTTC CASSLGGDRRNEQFF
TRBJ1-1 TRBD1 13 . TRBV29-1 TGCAGCGTTGAAGAGGGACAGGGGACTGAAGCTTTCTTT CSVEEGQGTEAFF
TRBJ1-2 TRBD1 15 . TRBV10-3 TGTGCCATCAGTGATCCGGCGAGGGGGCCTCTTGGCTACACCTTC CAISDPARGPLGYTF
TRBJ1-1 . 12 . TRBV18 TGTGCCAGCTCCCCGTCGGACCGCCAGGCTTTCTTT CASSPSDRQAFF
TRBJ1-5 . 15 . TRBV18 TGTGCCAGCTCACCACAAGGGATGGTGCATCAGCCCCAGCATTTT CASSPQGMVHQPQHF
TRBJ2-2 TRBD1 17 . TRBV4-1 TGCGCCAGCAGCCATCCGACAGGGAATTCGAACACCGGGGAGCTGTTTTTT CASSHPTGNSNTGELFF
TRBJ1-3 . 15 . TRBV12-3/TRBV12-4 TGTGCCAGCGGCATTCGAAAGCGGACTGGAAACACCATATATTTT CASGIRKRTGNTIYF
TRBJ1-2 . 13 . TRBV7-9 TGTGCCAGCAGCGTTGGACAGAACTATGGCTACACCTTC CASSVGQNYGYTF
TRBJ2-4 . 13 . TRBV12-3/TRBV12-4 TGTGCCAGCACCAGCGGAGGTAGGAACATTCAGTACTTC CASTSGGRNIQYF
TRBJ2-5 . 13 once TRBV7-3 TGTGCCAGCAGCAGGGACTTCCAAGAGACCCAGTACTTC CASSRDFQETQYF
TRBJ1-1 . 15 . TRBV3-1 TGTGCCAGCAGCCGAAGGATCTCACCGAACACTGAAGCTTTCTTT CASSRRISPNTEAFF
TRBJ2-6 . 14 . TRBV27 TGTGCCTCCAAAGGCCAAGAGTGGGCCAACGTCCTGACTTTC CASKGQEWANVLTF
TRBJ2-3 TRBD2 14 . TRBV25-1 TGTGCCAGCAGTGCCCGGGGGGTAACAGATACGCAGTATTTT CASSARGVTDTQYF
TRBJ2-1 TRBD2 16 . TRBV5-1 TGCGCCAGCAGCCAAAGCGGGAGTTTCTCCTACAATGAGCAGTTCTTC CASSQSGSFSYNEQFF
TRBJ1-1 . 15 . TRBV5-1 TGCGCCAGCAGCTCCCAAAGCCCAGTGAACACTGAAGCTTTCTTT CASSSQSPVNTEAFF
TRBJ1-2 . 17 . TRBV5-8 TGTGCCAGCAGGATACCCTTGAAGCAGGGGTTTAACTATGGCTACACCTTC CASRIPLKQGFNYGYTF
TRBJ2-3 . 13 once TRBV5-4 TGTGCCAGCAGCTTGGAGGCCACAGATACGCAGTATTTT CASSLEATDTQYF